This T cell receptor (beta chain) was recorded in a study of T cells after yellow fever vaccination. The CDR3 runs to 18 residues. CDR1 and CDR2 (germline): LGHDT, YNNKEL (reference sequence). Note on this clonotype: What it recognizes is unknown. An end of the junction does not agree with germline; a read error may underlie this.

Whole-study findings and limits: A weaker secondary response peaked on day 5, the primary on day 15. One caveat is that FACS-sorted repertoires could contain abundant clonotypes contaminating from the bulk population.

Each CDR3 protein is one row after TCRdb ran MiXCR on the 5' RACE reads. The table shows more than 350,000 distinct CDR3 sequences, with around a tenth occurring only once. The genes are TRBV3-1 and TRBJ2-1, with 11 bases matching TRBD2. Material: PBMCs, obtained on the day of the first yellow fever vaccination. This receptor was taken from a man between 18 and 35 years old who received the YFV17D yellow fever vaccine. The CDR3 DNA follows: TGTGCCTGCAGTTCGGACCGATCGGGACTAGCGGCCTACAATGAGCAGTTCTTC. It codes for CACSSDRSGLAAYNEQFF.